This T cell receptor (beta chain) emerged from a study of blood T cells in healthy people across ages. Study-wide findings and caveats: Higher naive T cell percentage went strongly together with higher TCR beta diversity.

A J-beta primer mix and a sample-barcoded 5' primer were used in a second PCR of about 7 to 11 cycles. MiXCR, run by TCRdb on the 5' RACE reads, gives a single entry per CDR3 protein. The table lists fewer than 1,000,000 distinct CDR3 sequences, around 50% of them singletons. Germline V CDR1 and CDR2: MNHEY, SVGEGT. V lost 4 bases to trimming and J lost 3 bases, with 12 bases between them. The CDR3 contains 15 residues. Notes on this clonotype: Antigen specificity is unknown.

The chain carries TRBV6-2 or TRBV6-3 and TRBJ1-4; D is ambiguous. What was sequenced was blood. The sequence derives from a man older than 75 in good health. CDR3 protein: CASSSLTESNEKLFF. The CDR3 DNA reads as TGTGCCAGCAGTTCCCTGACGGAATCTAATGAAAAACTGTTTTTT.